This T cell receptor (beta chain) comes out of a study of OX40 agonist ivuxolimab in advanced cancers. About the study: The dose of intravenous ivuxolimab that patients received every 2 weeks ranged from 0.01 to 10 mg/kg. Aged roughly 23 to 90 with a mean of about 63 years, they were around 85% male. Three patients got partial responses; one had hepatocellular carcinoma and two had cutaneous melanoma. Points from the study as a whole: CD8+ T cells (on average) carried more expanded clones than CD4+ T cells.

This clone was seen only once. Its antigen is not identified. The data were produced by immunoSEQ multiplex PCR, yet TCRdb's version contains in-frame clones alone and is incomplete. The repertoire has 80,000 or so clones, about nine tenths of them found once; the top ten carry under 0.35%. Sequenced here: CD4+ or CD8+ T cells sorted from blood, sampled in a trial of the OX40 agonist ivuxolimab. This sequence originates from an adult with an advanced solid tumor such as melanoma, head and neck, liver or kidney cancer.

CDR3 protein: CAKSNGGTQYF. CDR3 sequence (DNA): TGTGCCAAGAGCAACGGCGGGACCCAGTACTTC. The chain is built from TRBV6-1 and TRBJ2-5; D is unclear. This CDR3 is built from 11 residues. V dropped 10 bases and J dropped 7 bases, with 13 bases sitting between them. CDR1 and CDR2 from the germline V gene are MNHNS and SASEGT.